A single sample gave rise to the 5 T cell receptor beta chains below, sequenced in a study of radiotherapy plus CTLA-4 blockade in lung cancer. Sequencing was performed with immunoSEQ multiplex PCR; in TCRdb, only in-frame clones are kept and a portion is missing. The table shows 89,000 or so clones, with more than 75% occurring only once. The source was peripheral blood, collected from a patient treated with radiotherapy plus ipilimumab. These receptors came from a human donor with non-small cell lung cancer who had a partial response to radiotherapy plus ipilimumab.

V is TRBV5-1 and J is TRBJ2-1, with TRBD2 identical over 11 bases. The CDR3 has 15 residues. Trimming cost V 4 bases and J 4 bases; bases outside gene matches: 4. Germline loops: CDR1 SGHRS, CDR2 YFSETQ. The CDR3 loop reads CASSVTSGTYNEQFF. The CDR3 DNA is TGCGCCAGCAGCGTGACTAGCGGGACGTACAATGAGCAGTTCTTC.

The chain combines TRBV27 with TRBJ1-1; D gene ambiguous. Germline V gene sequence: CDR1 MNHEY, CDR2 SMNVEV (reference sequence). This CDR3 has 13 amino acids. Deletions cut 5 bases from V and 0 bases from J, with 7 bases between. CDR3 sequence: CASSLQMNTEAFF. In DNA form, the CDR3 reads TGTGCCAGCAGTCTGCAGATGAACACTGAAGCTTTCTTT.

This chain links TRBV28 with TRBJ1-2, with 8 nucleotides matching TRBD1. Germline CDR1 MDHEN, CDR2 SYDVKM. The CDR3 totals 14 residues. V shed 11 bases and J 7 bases; nucleotides not matched to a gene: 15. CDR3 in amino acids: CALDRASGGFGYTF. The CDR3 DNA is TGTGCCCTGGACAGGGCAAGTGGGGGATTTGGCTACACCTTC.

On this clone: The conserved phenylalanine or tryptophan is not found at the CDR3 terminus, so this likely reflects a read error. It is unclear where the CDR3 begins or ends on the DNA, so no DNA is shown, and the CDR3 is as TCRdb lists it. CDR3 residues: CSAVRQAEASL. This chain connects TRBV29-1 to TRBJ1-1; no check of the table's D call, TRBD1, against the DNA was made. The CDR3 is 11 amino acids long, termini counted. Germline lookup yields CDR1 SQVTM and CDR2 ANQGSEA.

The chain recombines TRBV7-8 with TRBJ2-7; D call uncertain. V lost 5 bases and J lost 7, with 15 bases in between. The CDR3 has 13 amino acids. The germline V gene encodes CDR1 SGHVS and CDR2 FQNEAQ. CDR3 sequence: CASSPAPLREQYF. CDR3 nucleotides: TGTGCCAGCAGCCCTGCCCCCCTAAGAGAGCAGTACTTC.